This T cell receptor (beta chain) was recovered during a study of early stage breast cancer tumors. The overall study: Among approximately twelve ER+/PR+/HER2- tumors, eight were ductal, four lobular. Around 9.6-fold was the mean read coverage per sample.

Here immunoSEQ multiplex PCR was the method, and the copy in TCRdb shows in-frame clones only, minus some. The sample contains around 4,500 clones, 65% to 80% of which appear only once. Sufficient DNA from normal breast often required roughly 90-310 mg tissue. The CDR3 covers 16 residues. The receptor comes from a person in their 60s with breast cancer. The chain combines TRBV21-1 with TRBJ2-3; the DNA was not used to check the table's D call, TRBD2. TRBV21-1 is listed as a pseudogene. What was sequenced was normal breast tissue next to the tumor. CDR3 in amino acids: CASSPGLAGDRDTQYF. The CDR3 bases are TGTGCCAGCAGCCCCGGACTAGCGGGAGATAGAGATACGCAGTATTTT.